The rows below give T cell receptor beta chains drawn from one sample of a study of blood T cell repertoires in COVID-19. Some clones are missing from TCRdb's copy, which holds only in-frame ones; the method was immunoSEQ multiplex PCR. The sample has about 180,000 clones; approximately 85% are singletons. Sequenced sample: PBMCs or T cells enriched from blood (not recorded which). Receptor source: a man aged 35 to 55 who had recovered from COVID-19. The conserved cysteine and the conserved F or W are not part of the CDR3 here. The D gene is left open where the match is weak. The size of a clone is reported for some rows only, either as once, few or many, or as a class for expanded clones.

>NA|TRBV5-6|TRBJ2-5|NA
ASSPDASSPGETQY
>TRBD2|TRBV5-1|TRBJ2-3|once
ASIPTSGAPDTQY
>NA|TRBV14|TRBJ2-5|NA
ASSQDKSGAWTQY
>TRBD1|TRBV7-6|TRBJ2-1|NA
ASSFAWDRGTGLVSSDEQF
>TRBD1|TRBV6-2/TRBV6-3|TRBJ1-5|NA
ASSYRPDRGRYGNQPQH
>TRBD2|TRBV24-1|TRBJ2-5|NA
ATSGGGQETQY
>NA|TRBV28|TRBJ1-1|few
ASMGGEGLRAF
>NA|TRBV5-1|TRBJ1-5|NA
ASSLDGERSQPQH
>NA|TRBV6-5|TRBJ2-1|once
ASSQGGNNEQF
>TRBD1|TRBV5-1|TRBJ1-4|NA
ASSPGQGVEKLF
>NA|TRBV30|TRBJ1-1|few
AWGEQANTEAF
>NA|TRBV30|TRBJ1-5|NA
AWTAGGTQPQH
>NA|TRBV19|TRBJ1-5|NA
ASSEDRPTPQH
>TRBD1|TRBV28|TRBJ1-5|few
ASYRGGNQPQH
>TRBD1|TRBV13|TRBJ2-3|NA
ASSSRDRAVYTQY
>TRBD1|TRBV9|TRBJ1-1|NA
ASSSSRDRAANTEAF
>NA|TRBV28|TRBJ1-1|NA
ASSPLRPEAF
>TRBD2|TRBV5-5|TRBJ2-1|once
ASSTLAGAVLNEQF
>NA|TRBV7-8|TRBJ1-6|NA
ASSLSLGDSPLH
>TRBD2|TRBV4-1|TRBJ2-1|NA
ASSQGEGQGFEQF
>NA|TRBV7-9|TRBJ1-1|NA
ASSKYSFSQANTEAF
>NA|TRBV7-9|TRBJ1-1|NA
ASSKGTPGPNTEAF
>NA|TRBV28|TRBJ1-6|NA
ASSSQGSYNSPLH
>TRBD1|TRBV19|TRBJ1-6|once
ASSIGDSLNSPLH
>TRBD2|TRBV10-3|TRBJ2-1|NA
AISEGAGGNNEQF
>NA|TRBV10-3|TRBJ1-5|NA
AIRGQSNQPQH
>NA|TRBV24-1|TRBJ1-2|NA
ATSVGLRYGYT
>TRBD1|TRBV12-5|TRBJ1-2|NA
ASENRDSLNYGYT
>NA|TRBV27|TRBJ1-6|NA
ASSLIPPGATYNSPLH
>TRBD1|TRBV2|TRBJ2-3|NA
ASSEDRGVGDTQY
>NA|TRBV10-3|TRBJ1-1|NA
ATAGTLNTEAF
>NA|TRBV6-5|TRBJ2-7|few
ASSYAGARFDEQY
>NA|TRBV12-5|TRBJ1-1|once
ASGLKSSEAF
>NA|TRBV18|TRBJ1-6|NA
ASSRRVDSTDSPLH
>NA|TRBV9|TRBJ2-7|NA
ASSVGGSVSSHEQY
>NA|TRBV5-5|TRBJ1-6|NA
ASSPGQLNSPLH
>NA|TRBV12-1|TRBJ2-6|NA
ASSLTGGQSRANVLT
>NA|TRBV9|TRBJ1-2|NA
ASSAQPKEGGYT
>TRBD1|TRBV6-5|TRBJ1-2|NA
ASRTGQTYGYT
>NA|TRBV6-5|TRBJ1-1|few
ASSYNSPRVNTEAF
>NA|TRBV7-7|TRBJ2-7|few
ASSLGDGRGYEQY
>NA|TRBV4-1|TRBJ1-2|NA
ASSQEGRGDKGYT
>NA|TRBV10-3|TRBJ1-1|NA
AIGGDEVTEAF
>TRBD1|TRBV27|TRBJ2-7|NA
ASSSTGGTYEQY
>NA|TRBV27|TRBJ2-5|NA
ASSPLGGGVQETQY
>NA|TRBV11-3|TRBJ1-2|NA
ASSPHGGGDYGYT
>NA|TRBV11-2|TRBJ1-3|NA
ASSLRGGNTIY
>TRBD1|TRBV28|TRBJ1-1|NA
ASSLQGEEAF
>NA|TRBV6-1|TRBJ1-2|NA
ASREGWGTGYYGYT
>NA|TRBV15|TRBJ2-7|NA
ATSVGQGGYEQY
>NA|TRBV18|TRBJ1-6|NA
ASSPPTYNSPLH
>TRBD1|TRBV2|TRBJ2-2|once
ASRPSGTGSTGELF
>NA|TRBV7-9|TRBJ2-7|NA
ASSLVFYEQY
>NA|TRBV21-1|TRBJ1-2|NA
ASRGQGASTYGYT
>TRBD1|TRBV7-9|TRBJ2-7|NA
ASSPGQGAYEQY